These 9 T cell receptor beta chains were sequenced from one sample in a study of blood T cell repertoires in COVID-19. Here immunoSEQ multiplex PCR was the method, and the copy in TCRdb shows in-frame clones only, minus some. The table shows about 250,000 clones, with about 86% occurring only once. Specimen: peripheral blood. The receptors were gathered from an older man with acute or convalescent COVID-19.

This rearrangement joins TRBV19 to TRBJ2-7; D is perhaps TRBD1 (6 bases). The length of the CDR3 is 14 residues. Looked up from germline, CDR1 is LNHDA and CDR2 is SQIVND (reference sequence). Trimming pared 4 bases from V and 9 bases from J, leaving 19 bases between. CDR3: CASSSAGAFGGQYF. The CDR3 DNA follows: TGTGCCAGTAGTAGCGCAGGGGCGTTCGGTGGGCAGTACTTC.

This clone showed up just once. The rearrangement uses TRBV18 and TRBJ2-2; 12 bases are shared with TRBD2. Per the germline V gene, CDR1 is KGHSH and CDR2 is LQKENI. CDR3 size: 16 residues. V lost 3 bases, J lost 7 bases, and 6 bases stayed unmatched. CDR3 nucleotide sequence: TGTGCCAGCTCACCTGGACTAGCGGGACAATTCGGGGAGCTGTTTTTT. Residues: CASSPGLAGQFGELFF.

This clone was picked up a small number of times. Germline is not matched at one junction end, which may reflect a read error. V and J are TRBV20-1 and TRBJ1-1; D is unresolved. The CDR3 loop spans 11 amino acids. Germline lookup yields CDR1 DFQATT and CDR2 SNEGSKA (reference sequence). The CDR3 protein is CSASRNSEAFF. For the CDR3, the DNA is TGCAGTGCTAGTCGGAACAGTGAAGCTTTCTTT.

The J gene is TRBJ1-1, the V gene TRBV9; D unresolved. Looked up from germline, CDR1 is SGDLS and CDR2 is YYNGEE. Trimming stripped 4 bases from V and 5 bases from J, with 21 bases between. The CDR3 has 16 residues. CDR3 in DNA: TGTGCCAGCAGCCCCCGAAGTGGCTCTACGACAACTGAAGCTTTCTTT. The encoded protein is CASSPRSGSTTTEAFF.

The chain employs TRBV2 and TRBJ2-1, with 9 bases aligning to TRBD2. The CDR3 consists of 15 residues. Trimming took 6 bases from V and 0 from J; bases not matched to a gene: 3. From germline, CDR1 is SNHLY and CDR2 FYNNEI. The CDR3 loop reads CASRVTSGSYNEQFF. CDR3 DNA sequence: TGTGCCAGCAGAGTGACTAGCGGCTCCTACAATGAGCAGTTCTTC.

The V call is TRBV18, the J call TRBJ1-1, with D hard to call. Trimming took 3 bases from V and 0 from J, leaving 8 bases between them. The CDR3 runs 14 residues. Germline assignment: CDR1 KGHSH and CDR2 LQKENI. CDR3 bases: TGTGCCAGCTCACCGGCCAGTCTGAACACTGAAGCTTTCTTT. Its translation is CASSPASLNTEAFF.

This rearrangement joins TRBV12-3 or TRBV12-4 to TRBJ2-7, with D perhaps TRBD2 (6 bases). This CDR3 is built from 12 residues. Trimming took 3 bases from V and 9 from J, leaving 12 bases between them. CDR3 residues: CASSFVGRRQYF. CDR3 in DNA: TGTGCCAGCAGTTTCGTGGGGAGGAGGCAGTACTTC.

The gene calls are TRBV28 and TRBJ2-1; 9 bases fit TRBD2. Germline-derived CDR1 and CDR2 are MDHEN and SYDVKM. The CDR3 spans 16 residues. Losses at the gene ends were 7 bases for V and 8 bases for J; bases not matched to a gene: 15. Written as DNA, the CDR3 is TGTGCCAGCAAATCAGCGGCGGGAGGGCCGGTCCATGAGCAGTTCTTC. This sequence encodes CASKSAAGGPVHEQFF. Full variable domain (missing parts from reference TRBV28 and TRBJ2-1): DVKVTQSSRYLVKRTGEKVFLECVQDMDHENMFWYRQDPGLGLRLIYFSYDVKMKEKGDIPEGYSVSREKKERFSLILESASTNQTSMYLCASKSAAGGPVHEQFFGPGTRLTVL.

This clone was seen more than once but under ten times. This chain joins TRBV10-1 and TRBJ2-1; 7 nucleotides match TRBD1. J gave up 8 bases and V 6 bases, and 10 bases lay outside the gene matches. The germline V gene encodes CDR1 WNHNN and CDR2 SYGVQD (reference sequence). The CDR3 loop spans 14 amino acids. CDR3 amino acids: CASSLGQSEDEQFF. The DNA of the CDR3 is TGCGCCAGCAGCTTGGGACAGTCCGAGGATGAGCAGTTCTTC.